This T cell receptor beta chain is from a study of cytomegalovirus exposure and HLA in healthy donors. Study in general: Among the 300 to 450 genotyped donors, just over 80% were placed in the Caucasian-associated ancestry cluster. General observations from the study: Indistinguishability led to the exclusion of some V segments, TRBV6-2 and TRBV6-3 included. What TCR beta sequences reportedly achieved was accurate prediction of HLA-A and HLA-B alleles in most subjects. Earlier analysis looked at TCR beta V segments, and most were productive about 87% or about 30% of the time.

Regarding this clone: The antigen is unknown.

Looked up from germline, CDR1 is SQVTM and CDR2 is ANQGSEA. The CDR3 loop spans 11 amino acids. Trimming took off 4 bases at V and 6 bases at J, with 7 bases between the two ends. The PCR had 60 Vbeta and 13 Jbeta primers. The assay was immunoSEQ multiplex PCR, and TCRdb's table has in-frame clones only and misses some. Among 140,000 to 150,000 clones listed, 70% to 80% were seen once. This chain uses TRBV29-1 with TRBJ2-1; no clear D. The material sequenced was PBMCs. The TCR originated in a woman under 30 in good health and CMV-seropositive. CDR3 DNA: TGCAGCGTTGGCGCCGTCAATGAGCAGTTCTTC. This translates into CSVGAVNEQFF.